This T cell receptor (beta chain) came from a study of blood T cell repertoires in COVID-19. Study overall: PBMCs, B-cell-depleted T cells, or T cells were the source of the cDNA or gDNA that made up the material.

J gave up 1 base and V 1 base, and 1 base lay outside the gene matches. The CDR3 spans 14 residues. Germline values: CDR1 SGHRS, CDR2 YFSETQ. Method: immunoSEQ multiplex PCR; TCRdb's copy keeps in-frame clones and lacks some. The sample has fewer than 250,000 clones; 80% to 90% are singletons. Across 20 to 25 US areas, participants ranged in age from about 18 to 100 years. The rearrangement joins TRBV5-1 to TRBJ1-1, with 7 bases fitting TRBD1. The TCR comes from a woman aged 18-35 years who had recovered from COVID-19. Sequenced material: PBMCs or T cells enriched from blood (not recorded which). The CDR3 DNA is TGCGCCAGCAGCTTGCACAGGGGGAACACTGAAGCTTTCTTT. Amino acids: CASSLHRGNTEAFF.